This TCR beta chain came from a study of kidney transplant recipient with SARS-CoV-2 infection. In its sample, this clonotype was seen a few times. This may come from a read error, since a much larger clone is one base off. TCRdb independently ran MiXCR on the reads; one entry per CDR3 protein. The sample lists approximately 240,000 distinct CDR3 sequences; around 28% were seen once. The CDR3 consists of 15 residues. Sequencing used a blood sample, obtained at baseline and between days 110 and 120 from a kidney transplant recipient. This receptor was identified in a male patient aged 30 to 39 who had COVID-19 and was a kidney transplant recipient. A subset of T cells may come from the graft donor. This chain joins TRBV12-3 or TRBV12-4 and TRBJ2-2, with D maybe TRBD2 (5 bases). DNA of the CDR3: TGTGCCAGCAGTTCTACGGGCATAAACACCGGGGAGCCGTTTTTT. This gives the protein CASSSTGINTGEPFF.